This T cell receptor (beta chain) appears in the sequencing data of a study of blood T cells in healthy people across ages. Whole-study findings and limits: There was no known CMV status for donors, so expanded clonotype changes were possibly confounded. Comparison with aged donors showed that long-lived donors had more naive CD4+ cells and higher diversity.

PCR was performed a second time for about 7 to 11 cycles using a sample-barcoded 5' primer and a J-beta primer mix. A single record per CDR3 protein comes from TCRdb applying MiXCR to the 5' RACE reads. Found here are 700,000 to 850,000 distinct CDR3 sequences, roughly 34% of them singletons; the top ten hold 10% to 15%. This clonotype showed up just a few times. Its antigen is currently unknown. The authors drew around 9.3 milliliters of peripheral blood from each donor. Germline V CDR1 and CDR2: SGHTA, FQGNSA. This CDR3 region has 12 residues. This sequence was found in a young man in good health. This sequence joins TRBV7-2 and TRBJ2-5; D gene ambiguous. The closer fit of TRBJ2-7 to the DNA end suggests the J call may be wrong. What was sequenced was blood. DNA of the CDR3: TGTGCCAGCAGCTTAGTTCCTGCCGAGCAGTACTTC. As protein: CASSLVPAEQYF.